The 3 T cell receptor beta chains presented below share a single source sample, sequenced in a study of regulatory T cells in long-lasting Graves disease. Arm-PCR with iRepertoire HTBI primers amplified the CDR3 regions for these TCR beta libraries. TCRdb re-derived calls from the multiplex PCR reads in MiXCR, one entry per CDR3 protein. The sample holds 500,000 to 700,000 distinct CDR3 sequences, roughly 15% seen once. The sample's time point: newly diagnosed GD, antithyroid drugs for less than 3 months. Extracted RNA from PBMCs served as the source of the TCR library. Another study also made use of these data, one on T cells in Graves' hyperthyroidism and ophthalmopathy.

The sequenced sample was peripheral blood mononuclear cells (PBMCs), obtained at new diagnosis, from a patient treated with antithyroid drugs. The origin of the receptors is a woman aged 30 to 39 with Graves disease.

This chain links TRBV9 with TRBJ2-5; 8 bases match TRBD2. Germline-derived CDR1 and CDR2 are SGDLS and YYNGEE. Losses at the gene ends were 0 bases for V and 1 base for J; bases not matched to a gene: 11. The length of the CDR3 is 18 residues. CDR3 in amino acids: CASSVGVGLAASQETQYF. CDR3 nucleotide sequence: TGTGCCAGCAGCGTAGGGGTAGGACTAGCAGCCTCCCAAGAGACCCAGTACTTC.

This clonotype was observed many times. V and J are TRBV14 and TRBJ2-2; the match to TRBD1 covers 11 bases. There are 14 residues in the CDR3. With V trimmed by 5 bases and J by 5 bases, 1 base remained unmatched. Germline values: CDR1 SGHDN, CDR2 FVKESK. In DNA, the CDR3 is TGTGCCAGCAGCTGGGACAGGGGGACCGGGGAGCTGTTTTTT. Amino acid sequence: CASSWDRGTGELFF.

This clonotype was recorded at least ten times. The chain links TRBV28 to TRBJ1-4; D remains ambiguous. V lost 8 bases to trimming and J lost 7 bases, with 20 bases between them. The CDR3 totals 15 residues. CDR1 is MDHEN and CDR2 is SYDVKM in the germline V gene. This CDR3 is CASLEGGPVGEKLFF. Here the CDR3 DNA reads TGTGCCAGCCTCGAGGGCGGCCCGGTCGGTGAAAAACTGTTTTTT.